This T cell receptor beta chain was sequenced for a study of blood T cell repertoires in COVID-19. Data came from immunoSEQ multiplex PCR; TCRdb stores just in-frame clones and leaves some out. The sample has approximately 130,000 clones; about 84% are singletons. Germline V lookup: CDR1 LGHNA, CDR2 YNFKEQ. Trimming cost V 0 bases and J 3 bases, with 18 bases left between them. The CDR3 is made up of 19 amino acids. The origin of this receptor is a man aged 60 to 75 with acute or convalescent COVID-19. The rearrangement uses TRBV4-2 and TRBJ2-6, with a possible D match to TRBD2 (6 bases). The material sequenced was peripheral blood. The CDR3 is CASSQESGTDYGGANVLTF. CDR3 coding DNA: TGTGCCAGCAGCCAAGAGTCCGGGACTGACTATGGTGGGGCCAACGTCCTGACTTTC.